These 27 T cell receptor beta chains originate from one sample sequenced in a study of cytotoxic CD8 clonotypes in ibrutinib-treated CLL. Profiling relied on immunoSEQ multiplex PCR, and the TCRdb table lists in-frame clones only, not all of them. The sample has some 130,000 clones, about 75% seen once. The sequenced sample was PBMCs, obtained after 24 months of ibrutinib treatment. The receptors come from a human donor with chronic lymphocytic leukemia.

The chain employs TRBV4-3 and TRBJ1-1; no clear D. From germline, CDR1 is LGHNA and CDR2 YSLEER. The CDR3 is 17 residues long. V was trimmed by 1 base and J by 0 bases, leaving 15 bases between them. In DNA, the CDR3 is TGCGCCAGCAGCCAAGTTTCTCGCCGGGTTATGAACACTGAAGCTTTCTTT. This codes for CASSQVSRRVMNTEAFF.

CDR3 in amino acids: CSAGQGGNEQFF. CDR3 coding DNA: TGCAGCGCCGGACAGGGGGGTAATGAGCAGTTCTTC. The chain links TRBV29-1 to TRBJ2-1; 10 nucleotides match TRBD1. Germline CDR1 SQVTM, CDR2 ANQGSEA. Unmatched junction bases numbered 4, after V lost 7 bases and J lost 7 bases. The CDR3 is made up of 12 amino acids.

J is TRBJ2-1 and V is TRBV6-6, with 7 bases matching TRBD2. Germline trimming cut 2 bases from V and 13 bases from J; bases unmatched to any gene: 5. In germline, CDR1 is MNHNY, CDR2 SVGAGI (reference sequence). CDR3 size: 12 residues. The CDR3 spells CASSYAGTTQFF. The CDR3 bases are TGTGCCAGCAGTTACGCGGGGACTACCCAGTTCTTC.

The chain carries TRBV27 and TRBJ1-4; D might be TRBD1 (6 bases). Germline V gives CDR1 MNHEY, CDR2 SMNVEV (reference sequence). Trimming shortened V by 6 bases and J by 5 bases, and 19 bases separated the two germline ends. The CDR3 covers 16 residues. The CDR3 coding sequence is TGTGCCAGCAGCCCATTCCGGGGGGCAGGGAATGAAAAACTGTTTTTT. This encodes CASSPFRGAGNEKLFF.

This clone was observed a few times. The chain joins TRBV4-2 to TRBJ2-7, with D perhaps matching TRBD1 or TRBD2 (5 bases each). CDR3 length: 15 residues. The ends were cut back, 4 bases at V and 0 bases at J, with 13 bases in the middle. Germline V gene lookup returns CDR1 LGHNA and CDR2 YNFKEQ. The CDR3 sequence is CASSPLGANSYEQYF. The CDR3 nucleotides are TGTGCCAGCAGCCCACTAGGGGCCAACTCCTACGAGCAGTACTTC.

This rearrangement joins TRBV18 to TRBJ1-5; TRBD1 is a possible D gene (5 bases). V was pared by 2 bases and J by 7 bases, with 15 bases between. The CDR3 is 15 residues long. CDR1 KGHSH and CDR2 LQKENI come from the germline V gene. Written as DNA, the CDR3 is TGTGCCAGCTCACCAGGGGGGTCGGCTGGGCAGCCCCAGCATTTT. Its translation: CASSPGGSAGQPQHF.

The rearrangement uses TRBV27 and TRBJ2-5, with D tentatively TRBD1 (6 bases). The J call may not be correct, given that the DNA end is closer to TRBJ2-7. The CDR3 totals 14 residues. Germline CDR1 reads MNHEY; CDR2 reads SMNVEV (reference sequence). This chain's CDR3 is CASSLGAWAYEQYF. The DNA for the CDR3 is TGTGCCAGCAGTTTGGGGGCTTGGGCTTACGAGCAGTACTTC.

This clone was observed once. The V and J genes are TRBV7-9 and TRBJ2-3; 7 bases are a match to TRBD1. CDR1 is SEHNR and CDR2 is FQNEAQ in the germline V gene (reference sequence). Trimming removed 5 bases from V and 1 base from J; junction bases left unmatched: 9. CDR3 length equals 16 residues. The CDR3 coding sequence is TGTGCCAGCAGCCACCAGGGGGTGACGGGCACAGATACGCAGTATTTT. Its translation is CASSHQGVTGTDTQYF.

This clone appeared a single time. This chain links TRBV18 with TRBJ2-6, with no clear D. V was trimmed by 10 bases and J by 0 bases, leaving 10 bases between them. Germline V gene data show CDR1 as KGHSH and CDR2 as LQKENI. The CDR3 totals 14 residues. The CDR3 spells CATSGDSGANVLTF. The CDR3 DNA reads TGTGCCACATCTGGGGACTCTGGGGCCAACGTCCTGACTTTC. Based on the CDR3 plus reference TRBV18 and TRBJ2-6, the full variable domain is NAGVMQNPRHLVRRRGQEARLRCSPMKGHSHVYWYRQLPEEGLKFMVYLQKENIIDESGMPKERFSAEFPKEGPSILRIQQVVRGDSAAYFCATSGDSGANVLTFGAGSRLTVL.

As DNA, the CDR3 is TGTGCCAGCAGTTTAAGTTGGGGTAGCAATCAGCCCCAGCATTTT. It translates to CASSLSWGSNQPQHF. V gene TRBV27 combines with J gene TRBJ1-5; D gene uncertain. Trimming pared 2 bases from V and 0 bases from J, leaving 8 bases between. The germline CDR1 and CDR2 sequences are MNHEY and SMNVEV (reference sequence). The CDR3 has 15 residues.

The chain combines TRBV2 with TRBJ2-7; D not certain. The germline V and J ends were trimmed by 7 bases and 1 base, with 17 bases remaining between them. The CDR3 has 15 residues. In germline, CDR1 is SNHLY, CDR2 FYNNEI. The CDR3 region is CASISSLVASYEQYF. The CDR3 DNA reads as TGTGCCAGCATAAGCAGTCTAGTCGCTTCCTACGAGCAGTACTTC.

V is TRBV19 and J is TRBJ1-1; TRBD1 matches 11 bases. The CDR3 spans 16 residues. V dropped 6 bases and J dropped 4; count of bases not matched to a gene: 10. Germline lookup yields CDR1 LNHDA and CDR2 SQIVND (reference sequence). The DNA of the CDR3 is TGTGCCAGTAGCCCCGGGACAGGGGGATGGGGCACTGAAGCTTTCTTT. Its protein product is CASSPGTGGWGTEAFF.

The V gene is TRBV30, the J gene TRBJ1-1; TRBD1 might be the D (6 bases). The CDR3 runs 16 residues. Looked up from germline, CDR1 is GTSNPN and CDR2 is SVGIG (reference sequence). The V end lost 0 bases, the J end lost 4 bases, and 18 bases lay between the germline ends. The CDR3 sequence: CAWSVNAGWGATEAFF. The CDR3 region has the DNA TGTGCCTGGAGTGTCAATGCGGGTTGGGGGGCCACTGAAGCTTTCTTT.

This clone was seen a few times. V is TRBV19 and J is TRBJ1-2; 7 bases agree with TRBD1. Germline V CDR1 and CDR2: LNHDA, SQIVND (reference sequence). The CDR3 runs 14 residues. V gave up 5 bases and J gave up 5 bases; unmatched junction bases: 8. The CDR3 region is CASSPGTDPYGYTF. DNA of the CDR3: TGTGCCAGTAGTCCCGGGACAGACCCTTATGGCTACACCTTC.

The V call is TRBV19, the J call TRBJ1-5; D is perhaps TRBD1 (5 bases). The CDR3 has 15 residues. From germline, CDR1 is LNHDA and CDR2 SQIVND (reference sequence). The V end was cut by 7 bases, the J end by 5 bases, with 18 bases between. The CDR3, as DNA: TGTGCCAGTAAAGGGACCCGGGTAGGGGATCAGCCCCAGCATTTT. Translated, it gives CASKGTRVGDQPQHF. Supplemented by reference TRBV19 and TRBJ1-5, the full variable domain reads DGGITQSPKYLFRKEGQNVTLSCEQNLNHDAMYWYRQDPGQGLRLIYYSQIVNDFQKGDIAEGYSVSREKKESFPLTVTSAQKNPTAFYLCASKGTRVGDQPQHFGDGTRLSIL.

The chain couples TRBV6-5 to TRBJ1-2; TRBD1 matches 10 bases. Germline V gene sequence: CDR1 MNHEY, CDR2 SVGAGI. This CDR3 is built from 13 residues. V dropped 6 bases and J dropped 10; count of bases not matched to a gene: 8. The CDR3 bases are TGTGCCAGCAGAAAAACGGGACAGGGGATCTACACCTTC. Amino acids: CASRKTGQGIYTF.

This rearrangement joins TRBV19 to TRBJ2-7; TRBD1 matches 10 bases. The trim removed 5 bases at V and 3 bases at J, leaving 4 bases unmatched. CDR1 LNHDA and CDR2 SQIVND come from the germline V gene (reference sequence). This CDR3 spans 14 amino acids. For the CDR3, the DNA is TGTGCCAGTAGTGGGACAGGGGCGGGCTACGAGCAGTACTTC. It specifies CASSGTGAGYEQYF. Supplemented by reference TRBV19 and TRBJ2-7, the full variable domain reads DGGITQSPKYLFRKEGQNVTLSCEQNLNHDAMYWYRQDPGQGLRLIYYSQIVNDFQKGDIAEGYSVSREKKESFPLTVTSAQKNPTAFYLCASSGTGAGYEQYFGPGTRLTVT.

Written as DNA, the CDR3 is TGTGCCAGCACCCCGGTTGGGGAGACCCAGTACTTC. This sequence encodes CASTPVGETQYF. The J gene is TRBJ2-5, the V gene TRBV7-9; D gene uncertain. CDR3 length: 12 amino acids. Germline assignment: CDR1 SEHNR and CDR2 FQNEAQ (reference sequence). Trimming took 7 bases from V and 5 from J, leaving 11 bases between them. The whole variable domain, remainder taken from reference TRBV7-9 and TRBJ2-5, is DTGVSQNPRHKITKRGQNVTFRCDPISEHNRLYWYRQTLGQGPEFLTYFQNEAQLEKSRLLSDRFSAERPKGSFSTLEIQRTEQGDSAMYLCASTPVGETQYFGPGTRLLVL.

The chain uses TRBV6-5 and TRBJ1-2; tentative D call: TRBD1 (5 bases). Germline CDR1 reads MNHEY; CDR2 reads SVGAGI. Trimming cost V 7 bases and J 5 bases, with 17 bases left between them. CDR3 size: 14 residues. The CDR3 DNA reads as TGTGCCAGCATGATAGACAGTGGAAGTTATGGCTACACCTTC. This codes for CASMIDSGSYGYTF.

The J gene is TRBJ2-3, the V gene TRBV11-2; TRBD2 might be the D (7 bases). The ends were cut back, 5 bases at V and 5 bases at J, with 14 bases in the middle. This CDR3 region has 14 residues. Germline V gene data show CDR1 as SGHAT and CDR2 as FQNNGV. The CDR3 here is CASSRGGKGDTQYF. In DNA, the CDR3 is TGTGCCAGCAGCAGGGGGGGGAAAGGAGATACGCAGTATTTT.

The CDR3 region is CASSPNSNQPQHF. The CDR3 region has the DNA TGTGCCAGCTCACCGAACAGCAATCAGCCCCAGCATTTT. This chain joins TRBV18 and TRBJ1-5; D unresolved. This CDR3 region has 13 residues. V gave up 3 bases and J gave up 1 base, with 4 bases separating them. Germline lookup yields CDR1 KGHSH and CDR2 LQKENI. The complete variable domain, with remaining parts taken from reference TRBV18 and TRBJ1-5, reads NAGVMQNPRHLVRRRGQEARLRCSPMKGHSHVYWYRQLPEEGLKFMVYLQKENIIDESGMPKERFSAEFPKEGPSILRIQQVVRGDSAAYFCASSPNSNQPQHFGDGTRLSIL.

In its sample, this clone was seen a few times. The chain combines TRBV28 with TRBJ1-5, with 10 bases that match TRBD1. The CDR3 extends over 15 amino acids. CDR1 is MDHEN, CDR2 SYDVKM, per germline. The junction had 6 bases not matched to a gene; V was cut back by 7 bases and J by 3 bases. The CDR3 protein is CASTSGTGDNQPQHF. In DNA, the CDR3 is TGTGCCAGCACCTCCGGGACAGGGGACAATCAGCCCCAGCATTTT.

V is TRBV30 and J is TRBJ2-7; TRBD1 agrees at 7 bases. There are 13 residues in the CDR3. CDR1 GTSNPN and CDR2 SVGIG come from the germline V gene (reference sequence). Losses at the gene ends were 0 bases for V and 5 bases for J; bases not matched to a gene: 4. The CDR3 reads CAWSVYRGHEQYF. The CDR3 region has the DNA TGTGCCTGGAGTGTCTACAGGGGCCACGAGCAGTACTTC. The variable domain in full, with the rest retrieved from reference TRBV30 and TRBJ2-7, is SQTIHQWPATLVQPVGSPLSLECTVEGTSNPNLYWYRQAAGRGLQLLFYSVGIGQISSEVPQNLSASRPQDRQFILSSKKLLLSDSGFYLCAWSVYRGHEQYFGPGTRLTVT.

In its sample, this clone was seen a few times. The rearrangement uses TRBV28 and TRBJ1-5; TRBD1 matches at 8 bases. This CDR3 is built from 15 residues. With V trimmed by 2 bases and J by 7 bases, 7 bases remained unmatched. The V gene's germline CDR1 is MDHEN and CDR2 SYDVKM. The CDR3 DNA is TGTGCCAGCAGTTTAGTTGCGTCAGGGGGCCAGCCCCAGCATTTT. Its protein is CASSLVASGGQPQHF.

V gene TRBV5-1 combines with J gene TRBJ2-1; TRBD1 agrees at 8 bases. The CDR3 is made up of 14 amino acids. Germline-derived CDR1 and CDR2 are SGHRS and YFSETQ. J gave up 10 bases and V 0 bases, and 6 bases lay outside the gene matches. DNA for the CDR3: TGCGCCAGCAGCTTGGAGGGCAGGGGGCGAGAGCAGTTCTTC. Translation gives CASSLEGRGREQFF.

Ten or more counts support this clone. J is TRBJ2-7 and V is TRBV14, with D perhaps matching TRBD1 (6 bases). CDR1 is SGHDN and CDR2 is FVKESK in the germline V gene. V was pared by 5 bases and J by 2 bases, with 7 bases between. CDR3 size: 12 residues. In nucleotides, the CDR3 is TGTGCCAGCAGCGGGACAACCTACGAGCAGTACTTC. The encoded protein is CASSGTTYEQYF.

The chain employs TRBV2 and TRBJ2-7; D might be TRBD1 (6 bases). Germline loops: CDR1 SNHLY, CDR2 FYNNEI. V gave up 5 bases and J gave up 11 bases, with 19 bases separating them. The CDR3 length is 13 residues. The CDR3 spells CASSPNQDRQKYF. The CDR3 DNA follows: TGTGCCAGCAGTCCGAACCAGGACAGACAAAAGTACTTC.